This is a list of T cell receptor beta chains from one sample in a study of response to subunit inactivated influenza vaccine. TCRdb re-called the RT-PCR reads with MiXCR, one entry per CDR3 protein. Of about 310,000 distinct CDR3 sequences detected, 22% appear once; the ten largest clones hold 10%. Sequenced here: PBMCs from blood, sampled 21 months after vaccination. These receptors originate from a man between 50 and 75 years old who received an inactivated influenza vaccine. Both conserved end residues are part of each CDR3. D genes are given only for firm matches. Clone size is given for some rows only: seen once, a few or many times, or a class if the clone is expanded.

>TRBJ2-1|TRBV10-3|few|-
TGTGCCATCAGGAAAGGACAGATGAGCTCCTACAATGAGCAGTTCTTC
CAIRKGQMSSYNEQFF
>TRBJ2-1|TRBV20-1|few|-
TGCAGTGCTTCCAAGGGGCAGGATAAGCAGTTCTTC
CSASKGQDKQFF
>TRBJ2-7|TRBV6-5|-|TRBD2
TGTGCCAGCAGTTACTCGACTAGCGGGAACAGCTACGAGCAGTACTTC
CASSYSTSGNSYEQYF
>TRBJ2-1|TRBV28|few|-
TGTGCCAGCACTATGGGGCTAACCCAATACAATGAGCAGTTCTTC
CASTMGLTQYNEQFF
>TRBJ1-1|TRBV2|few|TRBD1
TGTGCCAGCAGCGACAGGGTGGGTGAAGCTTTCTTT
CASSDRVGEAFF
>TRBJ1-1|TRBV4-3|many|-
TGCGCCAGCAGCCTATCGGGACTCACGAACACTGAAGCTTTCTTT
CASSLSGLTNTEAFF
>TRBJ1-3|TRBV6-5|-|-
TGTGCCAGCAGTTACTCCGCTTTGGGGTCTGGAAACACCATATATTTT
CASSYSALGSGNTIYF
>TRBJ1-5|TRBV30|-|-
TGTGCCTGGAGTGTATGGGGGATGCATCAGCCCCAGCATTTT
CAWSVWGMHQPQHF
>TRBJ1-1|TRBV4-3|few|TRBD1
TGCGCCAGCAGCCAAGACTTACAGGGGCGGACTGAAGCTTTCTTT
CASSQDLQGRTEAFF
>TRBJ2-3|TRBV14|-|TRBD1
TGTGCCAGCAGCCAACCACGGGACAGATCAAACCGTTACACAGATACGCAGTATTTT
CASSQPRDRSNRYTDTQYF
>TRBJ1-6|TRBV6-2/TRBV6-3|few|-
TGTGCCAGCAGTTACGGGGTTACGCAGATCTCTTCACCCCTCCACTTT
CASSYGVTQISSPLHF
>TRBJ2-3|TRBV10-3|-|-
TGTGCCATCGGAGCACCAGCAGATACGCAGTATTTT
CAIGAPADTQYF
>TRBJ1-6|TRBV12-3/TRBV12-4|few|-
TGTGCCAGCAGGCTTACTGGGGTAGCGAATTCACCCCTCCACTTT
CASRLTGVANSPLHF
>TRBJ1-5|TRBV10-3|many|-
TGTGCCATCAGTGAAGACAGGCGGGGGCCCCAGCATTTT
CAISEDRRGPQHF
>TRBJ2-3|TRBV20-1|few|TRBD1
TGCAGTGCCGATTCGCCCGGGACAGGGTTTCTTACAGATACGCAGTATTTT
CSADSPGTGFLTDTQYF
>TRBJ2-2|TRBV5-1|-|-
TGCGCCAGCAGGCCCATGGGACTTAACACCGGGGAGCTGTTTTTT
CASRPMGLNTGELFF
>TRBJ1-2|TRBV4-2|many|TRBD1
TGTGCCAGCAGCCAGCTAGATGGGACAGGGAATGGCTACACCTTC
CASSQLDGTGNGYTF
>TRBJ2-2|TRBV12-3/TRBV12-4|few|TRBD2
TGTGCCAGCAGTTTAGAACTAGCGGGGGCCAAGCTGTTTTTT
CASSLELAGAKLFF
>TRBJ2-2|TRBV20-1|-|-
TGCAGTGCTAGAGATCTGCGGGAAGCCGGGGAGCTGTTTTTT
CSARDLREAGELFF
>TRBJ1-2|TRBV7-6|-|-
TGTGCCAGCAGCAAAGGGAGCCACCTCAACTATGGCTACACCTTC
CASSKGSHLNYGYTF
>TRBJ1-6|TRBV6-1|few|-
TGTGCCAGCAGTGAATTCAATTCACCCCTCCACTTT
CASSEFNSPLHF
>TRBJ2-1|TRBV30|many|TRBD2
TGTGCCTGGAGTCCGGGACTAGTGGTTGAGCAGTTCTTC
CAWSPGLVVEQFF
>TRBJ2-2|TRBV9|-|-
TGTGCCAGCAGCGTACGACCCCGCGGGGAGCTGTTTTTT
CASSVRPRGELFF
>TRBJ2-3|TRBV7-9|-|-
TGTGCCAGCAGCCGATCGATTGGTGCAGATACGCAGTATTTT
CASSRSIGADTQYF
>TRBJ2-2|TRBV3-1|-|-
TGTGCCAGCAGCCCCCGGGACACTTCGAACACCGGGGAGCTGTTTTTT
CASSPRDTSNTGELFF
>TRBJ1-3|TRBV7-2|few|-
TGTGCCAGCAGTTTGGGACCTCTCTCTGGAAACACCATATATTTT
CASSLGPLSGNTIYF
>TRBJ2-2|TRBV20-1|few|-
TGCAGTGCTAGAGACGACTACACCCTCGATGCCGGGGAGCTGTTTTTT
CSARDDYTLDAGELFF